One and the same sample provided the 31 T cell receptor beta chains below, sequenced in a study of cytomegalovirus exposure and HLA in healthy donors. The PCR contained 60 Vbeta and 13 Jbeta primers. Assay: immunoSEQ multiplex PCR; the TCRdb copy retains only in-frame clones and omits some. The sample lists around 130,000 clones, roughly four fifths seen once, with about 2.8% in the top ten. What was sequenced was PBMCs. Receptor source: a woman in her thirties or forties in good health and CMV-seropositive.

This sequence joins TRBV5-6 and TRBJ1-5; 8 nucleotides align to TRBD1. The CDR3 contains 16 residues. Germline CDR1 reads SGHDT; CDR2 reads YYEEEE. Losses at the gene ends were 3 bases for V and 2 bases for J; bases not matched to a gene: 7. CDR3 sequence: CASSYTTGGGNQPQHF. The CDR3 DNA is TGTGCCAGCAGCTACACAACAGGGGGGGGCAATCAGCCCCAGCATTTT.

The chain is built from TRBV10-2 and TRBJ2-4; the D gene is possibly TRBD2 (7 bases). The CDR3 covers 14 residues. Trimming removed 3 bases from V and 8 bases from J, with 14 bases in between. The germline CDR1 and CDR2 sequences are WSHSY and SAAADI. CDR3 in DNA: TGCGCCAGCAGTGAAGAAGGGAGGGGGGACATTCAGTACTTC. It translates to CASSEEGRGDIQYF.

The CDR3 protein is CASSYSAEGNYGYTF. The CDR3 nucleotides read TGTGCCAGCAGTTACTCGGCCGAGGGCAACTATGGCTACACCTTC. The chain couples TRBV6-6 to TRBJ1-2; no definite D call. CDR1 and CDR2 (germline): MNHNY, SVGAGI (reference sequence). CDR3 length: 15 amino acids. The V end lost 0 bases, the J end lost 2 bases, and 10 bases lay between the germline ends.

This chain joins TRBV7-8 and TRBJ2-1, with TRBD2 matching 9 bases. The CDR3 covers 16 residues. After removal of 1 base from V and 4 bases from J, the junction contained 5 bases not matched to a gene. Germline assignment: CDR1 SGHVS and CDR2 FQNEAQ. This CDR3 is CASSLGAGGWYNEQFF. The CDR3 DNA reads as TGTGCCAGCAGCTTAGGAGCGGGAGGATGGTACAATGAGCAGTTCTTC.

Only a few counts were recorded for this clone. V and J are TRBV4-1 and TRBJ2-3; 7 bases map to TRBD1. V was clipped by 3 bases and J by 6 bases; unmatched bases: 12. Germline CDR1 MGHRA, CDR2 YSYEKL. The CDR3 has 16 residues. CDR3 in DNA: TGCGCCAGCAGCCAGGTGTTAACGAGGGGGCCGGATACGCAGTATTTT. Protein sequence: CASSQVLTRGPDTQYF.

A few counts support this clone. This sequence joins TRBV7-9 and TRBJ1-2; D might be TRBD1 (6 bases). V was shortened by 4 bases and J by 3 bases, with 21 bases between the two germline ends. CDR1 SEHNR and CDR2 FQNEAQ come from the germline V gene (reference sequence). This CDR3 has 17 residues. This chain's CDR3 is CASSSGGAGGLHYGYTF. In DNA form, the CDR3 reads TGTGCCAGCAGCTCCGGGGGGGCGGGAGGTCTCCACTATGGCTACACCTTC. Together with reference TRBV7-9 and TRBJ1-2, the CDR3 gives the full variable domain: DTGVSQNPRHKITKRGQNVTFRCDPISEHNRLYWYRQTLGQGPEFLTYFQNEAQLEKSRLLSDRFSAERPKGSFSTLEIQRTEQGDSAMYLCASSSGGAGGLHYGYTFGSGTRLTVV.

The chain carries TRBV6-5 and TRBJ1-5, with 8 bases identical to TRBD1. Germline-derived CDR1 and CDR2 are MNHEY and SVGAGI. There are 12 residues in the CDR3. V lost 7 bases and J lost 7; bases outside the gene matches: 3. CDR3 in DNA: TGTGCCAGCAATAACAGGGGGCAGCCCCAGCATTTT. Its translation: CASNNRGQPQHF.

The genes are TRBV23-1 and TRBJ1-2; a possible D gene is TRBD1 (6 bases). TRBV23-1 is filed as an ORF, its function uncertain. The ends were cut back, 5 bases at V and 2 bases at J, with 18 bases in the middle. The CDR3 spans 16 residues. This CDR3 reads CASSWKESGQNYGYTF. As DNA, the CDR3 is TGCGCCAGCAGTTGGAAGGAGAGTGGACAGAACTATGGCTACACCTTC.

The chain is built from TRBV28 and TRBJ2-1; TRBD2 matches at 10 bases. With 7 bases clipped from V and 9 bases from J, the junction kept 9 bases outside the gene matches. CDR1 MDHEN and CDR2 SYDVKM come from the germline V gene. The CDR3 extends over 14 amino acids. CDR3 DNA sequence: TGTGCCAGCACAAGCGGGAGGGCCGGTGGTGAGCAGTTCTTC. This codes for CASTSGRAGGEQFF.

V gene TRBV19 combines with J gene TRBJ1-3; perhaps TRBD1 as D (6 bases). V lost 1 base and J 8 bases, leaving 12 bases between the germline ends. This CDR3 spans 14 amino acids. In germline, CDR1 is LNHDA, CDR2 SQIVND (reference sequence). The DNA for the CDR3 is TGTGCCAGTAGTATAGGGTCAGGGGCGGACACCATATATTTT. This sequence encodes CASSIGSGADTIYF.

V gene TRBV6-6 combines with J gene TRBJ2-5, with D possibly matching TRBD2 (7 bases). This CDR3 is 15 amino acids long. The germline CDR1 and CDR2 sequences are MNHNY and SVGAGI (reference sequence). The germline V and J ends were trimmed by 5 bases and 5 bases, with 18 bases remaining between them. The chain's CDR3 is CASSRGEGGWETQYF. CDR3 coding DNA: TGTGCCAGCAGTCGAGGGGAGGGGGGCTGGGAGACCCAGTACTTC.

This chain joins TRBV25-1 and TRBJ2-3; D perhaps matches TRBD1 (6 bases). The length of the CDR3 is 15 residues. Germline V gene data show CDR1 as MGHDK and CDR2 as SYGVNS. Trimming removed 5 bases at V and 2 bases at J, with 14 bases between. CDR3 DNA: TGTGCCAGCAGTCCAAGGACAGAGACCACAGATACGCAGTATTTT. This translates into CASSPRTETTDTQYF.

The V gene is TRBV9, the J gene TRBJ1-2, with TRBD1 identical over 8 bases. CDR3 length: 14 amino acids. With V trimmed by 0 bases and J by 4 bases, 2 bases remained unmatched. The germline V gene has CDR1 SGDLS and CDR2 YYNGEE. In DNA form, the CDR3 reads TGTGCCAGCAGCGTAGAGCAGGGGGCCTATGGCTACACCTTC. Encoded protein: CASSVEQGAYGYTF. Variable domain in full (rest from reference TRBV9 and TRBJ1-2): DSGVTQTPKHLITATGQRVTLRCSPRSGDLSVYWYQQSLDQGLQFLIQYYNGEERAKGNILERFSAQQFPDLHSELNLSSLELGDSALYFCASSVEQGAYGYTFGSGTRLTVV.

This clone was counted between two and nine times. This rearrangement joins TRBV19 to TRBJ2-7; tentatively, D is TRBD1 (5 bases). CDR1 LNHDA and CDR2 SQIVND come from the germline V gene (reference sequence). The CDR3 contains 14 residues. Between the trimmed V and J ends, which lost 0 bases and 1 base, there was a span of 7 bases. This chain's CDR3 is CASSIDGASYEQYF. The DNA of the CDR3 is TGTGCCAGTAGTATAGATGGGGCTTCCTACGAGCAGTACTTC.

The V gene is TRBV2, the J gene TRBJ1-1, with D possibly matching TRBD1 (5 bases). Trimming pared 8 bases from V and 4 bases from J, leaving 20 bases between. Germline loops: CDR1 SNHLY, CDR2 FYNNEI. The length of the CDR3 is 15 residues. CDR3 amino acids: CASGPEAGKGTEAFF. As DNA, the CDR3 is TGTGCCAGCGGGCCCGAGGCAGGGAAAGGCACTGAAGCTTTCTTT.

This chain uses TRBV2 with TRBJ1-1; 8 bases fit TRBD1. This CDR3 region has 15 residues. Germline V CDR1 and CDR2: SNHLY, FYNNEI. The trim removed 6 bases at V and 6 bases at J, leaving 12 bases unmatched. This CDR3 is CASRTQRAGGSEAFF. The CDR3 nucleotides are TGTGCCAGCAGGACCCAGAGGGCAGGGGGCTCTGAAGCTTTCTTT.

This clone was seen a few times. The rearrangement joins TRBV4-3 to TRBJ2-1; 7 bases fit TRBD2. CDR1 is LGHNA, CDR2 YSLEER, per germline. The CDR3 is 18 amino acids. J lost 1 base, V lost 0 bases, and 9 bases had no gene match. The CDR3 nucleotides are TGCGCCAGCAGCCAAGATAAGTGGGACGGGAGGTCCTACAATGAGCAGTTCTTC. Translating it yields CASSQDKWDGRSYNEQFF.

This clone was recorded only once. The junction departs from germline at one end; a sequencing error may be responsible. The V call is TRBV4-1, the J call TRBJ2-6; 7 bases match TRBD2. This CDR3 has 15 residues. CDR1 and CDR2 (germline): MGHRA, YSYEKL. CDR3 sequence: CASSQEESGGNVLTF. For the CDR3, the DNA is TGCGCCAGCAGCCAAGAGGAGTCGGGGGGCAACGTCCTGACTTTC.

The J gene is TRBJ2-3, the V gene TRBV4-3; 10 positions agree with TRBD2. CDR1 is LGHNA, CDR2 YSLEER, per germline. The CDR3 runs 19 residues. Trimming removed 0 bases from V and 1 base from J; junction bases left unmatched: 10. The CDR3 loop is CASSQETPAGGRGTDTQYF. Written as DNA, the CDR3 is TGCGCCAGCAGCCAAGAAACCCCAGCGGGGGGGCGTGGCACAGATACGCAGTATTTT.

This clone came up a few times. This chain links TRBV6-6 with TRBJ1-5; no firm D call. Trimming stripped 4 bases from V and 1 base from J, with 11 bases between. The CDR3 length is 15 residues. Germline V gives CDR1 MNHNY, CDR2 SVGAGI (reference sequence). DNA of the CDR3: TGTGCCAGCAGTTCACTCGCGGGGAGCAATCAGCCCCAGCATTTT. It encodes CASSSLAGSNQPQHF.

This clone has just a few counts. The rearrangement links TRBV4-3 to TRBJ2-3; D is undetermined. Germline values: CDR1 LGHNA, CDR2 YSLEER. The V end was cut by 0 bases, the J end by 3 bases, with 4 bases between. The CDR3 spans 13 residues. For the CDR3, the DNA is TGCGCCAGCAGCCAAGATCCGACAGATACGCAGTATTTT. Protein sequence: CASSQDPTDTQYF.

Of note for this clone: One junction end disagrees with the germline gene, perhaps due to a read error. CDR3 bases: TGCGCCAGCAGCTTGGGCGGGTCGGACCAAGGGACCCAGTACTTC. Its protein product is CASSLGGSDQGTQYF. The gene calls are TRBV5-1 and TRBJ2-5; TRBD2 is a possible D gene (5 bases). There are 15 residues in the CDR3. CDR1 is SGHRS and CDR2 is YFSETQ in the germline V gene. The whole variable domain, remainder taken from reference TRBV5-1 and TRBJ2-5, is KAGVTQTPRYLIKTRGQQVTLSCSPISGHRSVSWYQQTPGQGLQFLFEYFSETQRNKGNFPGRFSGRQFSNSRSEMNVSTLELGDSALYLCASSLGGSDQGTQYFGPGTRLLVL.

V usage is TRBV13 and J usage is TRBJ1-6, with D uncertain. This CDR3 contains 13 residues. Germline CDR1 and CDR2: PRHDT and FYEKMQ (reference sequence). The V end was cut by 1 base, the J end by 10 bases, with 8 bases between. The CDR3 here is CASSLVGPSPLHF. DNA for the CDR3: TGTGCCAGCAGCTTAGTTGGCCCCTCACCCCTCCACTTT.

Concerning this clone: The CDR3 does not end in the conserved phenylalanine or tryptophan, so this is likely a read error. The chain recombines TRBV7-2 with TRBJ2-7; D not resolved. The CDR3 runs 14 residues. The V gene's germline CDR1 is SGHTA and CDR2 FQGNSA. Trimming took off 5 bases at V and 5 bases at J, with 16 bases between the two ends. The CDR3 DNA follows: TGTGCCAGCAGCCCCCAAATTCGGGTACACGAGCAGTACCTC. As protein: CASSPQIRVHEQYL.

The rearrangement uses TRBV29-1 and TRBJ1-1; perhaps TRBD1 as D (5 bases). V lost 6 bases to trimming and J lost 8 bases, with 13 bases between them. CDR1 SQVTM and CDR2 ANQGSEA come from the germline V gene. CDR3 length: 11 amino acids. The CDR3 nucleotides are TGCAGCGTCTCTGTGACAGCAGAAGCTTTCTTT. Protein sequence: CSVSVTAEAFF. The variable domain in full, with the rest retrieved from reference TRBV29-1 and TRBJ1-1, is SAVISQKPSRDICQRGTSLTIQCQVDSQVTMMFWYRQQPGQSLTLIATANQGSEATYESGFVIDKFPISRPNLTFSTLTVSNMSPEDSSIYLCSVSVTAEAFFGQGTRLTVV.

V and J are TRBV7-9 and TRBJ2-1; 9 bases agree with TRBD2. Germline V gives CDR1 SEHNR, CDR2 FQNEAQ (reference sequence). The CDR3 loop spans 15 amino acids. Trimming at V came to 5 bases and at J to 9 bases, leaving 11 bases not matched to a gene. The CDR3 spells CASSPMAGGSGEQFF. CDR3 bases: TGTGCCAGCAGCCCTATGGCGGGGGGGTCCGGTGAGCAGTTCTTC.

This chain joins TRBV7-3 and TRBJ2-6; the D is unclear. The CDR3 has 14 residues. Germline-derived CDR1 and CDR2 are SGHTA and FQGTGA. V lost 1 base and J lost 3, with 4 bases in between. This CDR3 reads CASSLNNGANVLTF. DNA of the CDR3: TGTGCCAGCAGCTTAAACAATGGGGCCAACGTCCTGACTTTC. The whole variable domain, filled in from reference TRBV7-3 and TRBJ2-6, reads GAGVSQTPSNKVTEKGKYVELRCDPISGHTALYWYRQSLGQGPEFLIYFQGTGAADDSGLPNDRFFAVRPEGSVSTLKIQRTERGDSAVYLCASSLNNGANVLTFGAGSRLTVL.

The CDR3 DNA reads as TGCAGTACAGGGCGGACTGAAGCTTTCTTT. Translating gives CSTGRTEAFF. V gene TRBV20-1 combines with J gene TRBJ1-1; D perhaps matches TRBD1 (6 bases). The CDR3 spans 10 residues. Germline values: CDR1 DFQATT, CDR2 SNEGSKA (reference sequence). Trimming cost V 8 bases and J 5 bases, with 9 bases left between them.

The gene calls are TRBV6-5 and TRBJ2-1, with TRBD2 matching over 10 bases. The germline gives CDR1 MNHEY, CDR2 SVGAGI. Losses at the gene ends were 7 bases for V and 0 bases for J; bases not matched to a gene: 3. CDR3 size: 15 residues. CDR3 residues: CASKLAGGSYNEQFF. In nucleotides, the CDR3 is TGTGCCAGCAAATTAGCGGGAGGCTCCTACAATGAGCAGTTCTTC.

This chain joins TRBV5-1 and TRBJ1-3; possibly TRBD1 for D (5 bases). CDR1 and CDR2 from the germline V gene are SGHRS and YFSETQ. Trimming took off 5 bases at V and 2 bases at J, with 8 bases between the two ends. The CDR3 is 13 amino acids. In nucleotides, the CDR3 is TGCGCCAGCAGTCTCAGGGCTGGAAACACCATATATTTT. Residues: CASSLRAGNTIYF.

The chain uses TRBV9 and TRBJ2-1; 9 bases are a match to TRBD2. The CDR3 extends over 15 amino acids. Unmatched junction bases numbered 10, after V lost 4 bases and J lost 8 bases. CDR1 and CDR2 from the germline V gene are SGDLS and YYNGEE. The CDR3 DNA sequence: TGTGCCAGCAGCCGTGACGGGACTAGCTTCGATGAGCAGTTCTTC. It codes for CASSRDGTSFDEQFF.